This T cell receptor (beta chain) was documented in a study of T cell repertoires in cytomegalovirus infection. As for the study in general: Public TCR beta signatures indicated both CMV infection and matching HLA type.

This clonotype was observed a handful of times. The antigen remains unidentified. TCRdb fed the reads into MiXCR, producing one record per CDR3 protein. In the table there are about 680,000 distinct CDR3 sequences, approximately 24% of which are singletons. V trimming: 7 bases; J trimming: 5 bases; junction bases outside the gene matches: 5. The CDR3 is 13 residues long. Overall study results and limits: Cumulative frequency (of public TCR beta family members) identified carriers of CMV plus the relevant HLA. Clonotypes of TCR beta that were HLA-C-restricted and CMV-specific dominated the ex vivo response.

This receptor was identified in a human donor in good health (CMV status not recorded). Some clones in this sample may be carry-over from other donors' samples. The chain recombines TRBV12-3 or TRBV12-4 with TRBJ2-1; 7 bases map to TRBD1. Sequenced input: CD8+ T cells from PBMCs. CDR3 DNA sequence: TGTGCCAGCACACAGGGGCTTAACAATGAGCAGTTCTTC. Amino acid sequence: CASTQGLNNEQFF.